The rows below give T cell receptor beta chains drawn from one sample of a study of blood T cell repertoires in COVID-19. Clones were sequenced by immunoSEQ multiplex PCR, and TCRdb holds only the in-frame ones, with some missing. The repertoire has 200,000 to 300,000 clones, roughly 81% of them found once; the top ten carry more than 4%. Sequencing was performed on peripheral blood. The receptors come from a man aged 45 to 65 with acute or convalescent COVID-19. The CDR3 runs from the conserved cysteine through the conserved F or W. The order of the fields is clone size, J gene, D gene, V gene, CDR3 DNA, CDR3 protein. A D gene is named only where the DNA matches it firmly. Where a row states a size, it is once, few, many or the class of an expanded clone; other rows omit it.

abundance: .; j_gene: TRBJ2-1; d_gene: .; v_gene: TRBV24-1; CDR3nt: TGTGCCACCAGTGATCCCCGGAGGGCCCATTACAATGAGCAGTTCTTC; CDR3aa: CATSDPRRAHYNEQFF
abundance: .; j_gene: TRBJ1-3; d_gene: .; v_gene: TRBV3-1/TRBV3-2; CDR3nt: TGTGCCAGCAGCCAAGATTACAGGAGCTCTGGAAACACCATATATTTT; CDR3aa: CASSQDYRSSGNTIYF
abundance: .; j_gene: TRBJ2-1; d_gene: .; v_gene: TRBV9; CDR3nt: TGTGCCAGCAGCACCAGTAGCTTTTGGAGTAGTTACAATGAGCAGTTCTTC; CDR3aa: CASSTSSFWSSYNEQFF
abundance: .; j_gene: TRBJ1-5; d_gene: .; v_gene: TRBV5-1; CDR3nt: TGCGCCAGCAGCAGCCGGGGGGGCGATCAGCCCCAGCATTTT; CDR3aa: CASSSRGGDQPQHF
abundance: .; j_gene: TRBJ1-5; d_gene: .; v_gene: TRBV12-5; CDR3nt: TGTGCTAGTGGTGGGGACATGTCGGGACAGCCCCAGCATTTT; CDR3aa: CASGGDMSGQPQHF
abundance: .; j_gene: TRBJ1-4; d_gene: TRBD1; v_gene: TRBV5-4; CDR3nt: TGTGCCAGCAGCAACAGGGGAGGCAATGAAAAACTGTTTTTT; CDR3aa: CASSNRGGNEKLFF
abundance: .; j_gene: TRBJ2-2; d_gene: .; v_gene: TRBV19; CDR3nt: TGTGCCAGTAAAAATACTGTCACCGCCGGGGAGCTGTTTTTT; CDR3aa: CASKNTVTAGELFF
abundance: .; j_gene: TRBJ2-2; d_gene: TRBD2; v_gene: TRBV14; CDR3nt: TGTGCCAGCAGCCAGGGGACTAGCGGGGCCCAGGACGGGGAGCTGTTTTTT; CDR3aa: CASSQGTSGAQDGELFF
abundance: .; j_gene: TRBJ1-4; d_gene: TRBD1; v_gene: TRBV6-6; CDR3nt: TGTGCCAGCAGTTACCGGGGACAGGCGGAAAAACTGTTTTTT; CDR3aa: CASSYRGQAEKLFF
abundance: .; j_gene: TRBJ2-1; d_gene: .; v_gene: TRBV14; CDR3nt: TGTGCCAGCAGCCAGGTAGTGAATGAGCAGTTCTTC; CDR3aa: CASSQVVNEQFF
abundance: few; j_gene: TRBJ1-2; d_gene: .; v_gene: TRBV6-1; CDR3nt: TGTGCCAGCAGTGATGGAGCCGCCGTCAGTGGCTACACCTTC; CDR3aa: CASSDGAAVSGYTF
abundance: .; j_gene: TRBJ1-2; d_gene: .; v_gene: TRBV3-1/TRBV3-2; CDR3nt: TGTGCCAGCAGCCAAAGGGAGGTTGGCTACACCTTC; CDR3aa: CASSQREVGYTF
abundance: .; j_gene: TRBJ1-5; d_gene: TRBD1; v_gene: TRBV18; CDR3nt: TGTGCCAGCTCACCACAGAGGGGGCCACAGCCCCAGCATTTT; CDR3aa: CASSPQRGPQPQHF
abundance: .; j_gene: TRBJ1-6; d_gene: TRBD1; v_gene: TRBV20-1; CDR3nt: TGCAGTGCTAGTGCGGGACAGGGGTATAATTCACCCCTCCACTTT; CDR3aa: CSASAGQGYNSPLHF
abundance: .; j_gene: TRBJ1-5; d_gene: .; v_gene: TRBV19; CDR3nt: TGTGCCAGTAGTATAGATGGAGCATATAGCAATCAGCCCCAGCATTTT; CDR3aa: CASSIDGAYSNQPQHF
abundance: .; j_gene: TRBJ1-5; d_gene: .; v_gene: TRBV9; CDR3nt: TGTGCCAGCAGCGTAGATTACAGCTATAATCAGCCCCAGCATTTT; CDR3aa: CASSVDYSYNQPQHF
abundance: .; j_gene: TRBJ1-5; d_gene: .; v_gene: TRBV4-1; CDR3nt: TGCGCCAGCAGCCAAGACGGAGGGTTCGGGCAGCCCCAGCATTTT; CDR3aa: CASSQDGGFGQPQHF
abundance: .; j_gene: TRBJ1-5; d_gene: .; v_gene: TRBV19; CDR3nt: TGTGCCAGTAGTCGGGGGGTCGGTCAGCCCCAGCATTTT; CDR3aa: CASSRGVGQPQHF
abundance: .; j_gene: TRBJ1-5; d_gene: .; v_gene: TRBV28; CDR3nt: TGTGCCAGCAGTTTTTGGCCCAATCAGCCCCAGCATTTT; CDR3aa: CASSFWPNQPQHF
abundance: few; j_gene: TRBJ1-2; d_gene: .; v_gene: TRBV5-1; CDR3nt: TGCGCCAGTCAAACAGGGTCCCCGGTCGACTATGGCTACACCTTC; CDR3aa: CASQTGSPVDYGYTF
abundance: .; j_gene: TRBJ1-5; d_gene: .; v_gene: TRBV18; CDR3nt: TGTGCCAGCTCACAGGGGTCGGGCAATCAGCCCCAGCATTTT; CDR3aa: CASSQGSGNQPQHF
abundance: .; j_gene: TRBJ1-1; d_gene: TRBD1; v_gene: TRBV7-6; CDR3nt: TGTGCCAGCAGCATAGGAACAGGGGAAGGGGGAACTGAAGCTTTCTTT; CDR3aa: CASSIGTGEGGTEAFF
abundance: few; j_gene: TRBJ1-6; d_gene: .; v_gene: TRBV6-5; CDR3nt: TGTGCCACCCAGGGGCCCCTTTGGAATTCACCCCTCCACTTT; CDR3aa: CATQGPLWNSPLHF
abundance: .; j_gene: TRBJ2-2; d_gene: .; v_gene: TRBV28; CDR3nt: TGTGCCAGCAGTTTATGGCAGGAAAAAACCGGGGAGCTGTTTTTT; CDR3aa: CASSLWQEKTGELFF
abundance: .; j_gene: TRBJ1-5; d_gene: .; v_gene: TRBV2; CDR3nt: TGTGCCAGCAGTACCGACTGGAGCAATCAGCCCCAGCATTTT; CDR3aa: CASSTDWSNQPQHF
abundance: .; j_gene: TRBJ1-2; d_gene: .; v_gene: TRBV12-3/TRBV12-4; CDR3nt: TGTGCCAGCAGTTTAGGGGGGGTCTATGGCTACACCTTC; CDR3aa: CASSLGGVYGYTF
abundance: .; j_gene: TRBJ2-7; d_gene: TRBD2; v_gene: TRBV12-3/TRBV12-4; CDR3nt: TGTGCCAGCAGTTTGTCGGGAGGCTACGAGCAGTACTTC; CDR3aa: CASSLSGGYEQYF
abundance: .; j_gene: TRBJ2-7; d_gene: .; v_gene: TRBV12-3/TRBV12-4; CDR3nt: TGTGCCAGCAGTTTCCGCTCCTACGAGCAGTACTTC; CDR3aa: CASSFRSYEQYF
abundance: once; j_gene: TRBJ1-6; d_gene: TRBD1; v_gene: TRBV6-5; CDR3nt: TGTGCCAGCAGGCGGGACAGCCTAGGTTCACCCCTCCACTTT; CDR3aa: CASRRDSLGSPLHF
abundance: .; j_gene: TRBJ2-3; d_gene: TRBD1; v_gene: TRBV19; CDR3nt: TGTGCCAGTAGTTACCGGGACAGGGGGCGTTTTTCAGATACGCAGTATTTT; CDR3aa: CASSYRDRGRFSDTQYF
abundance: .; j_gene: TRBJ2-3; d_gene: TRBD2; v_gene: TRBV5-8; CDR3nt: TGTGCCAGCAGTCAGCCCGGGACTAGCGGGAGTTGGGGCACAGATACGCAGTATTTT; CDR3aa: CASSQPGTSGSWGTDTQYF
abundance: .; j_gene: TRBJ2-7; d_gene: .; v_gene: TRBV10-2; CDR3nt: TGCGCCAGCAGTGAGTCGAGGGTAAGGGACGGGAGCTCCTACGAGCAGTACTTC; CDR3aa: CASSESRVRDGSSYEQYF
abundance: once; j_gene: TRBJ2-1; d_gene: TRBD1; v_gene: TRBV12-3/TRBV12-4; CDR3nt: TGTGCCAGCACCCTTACAGGGGACAATGAGCAGTTCTTC; CDR3aa: CASTLTGDNEQFF
abundance: .; j_gene: TRBJ2-5; d_gene: TRBD1; v_gene: TRBV9; CDR3nt: TGTGCCAGCAGCGTAGGACAGGGGGTAGAGACCCAGTACTTC; CDR3aa: CASSVGQGVETQYF
abundance: .; j_gene: TRBJ2-7; d_gene: .; v_gene: TRBV2; CDR3nt: TGTGCCAGCAGTGAAAAGGGGTATTCCTACGAGCAGTACTTC; CDR3aa: CASSEKGYSYEQYF
abundance: once; j_gene: TRBJ2-7; d_gene: .; v_gene: TRBV19; CDR3nt: TGTGCCAGTACCTCCGGTGACAGGTCGTACGAGCAGTACTTC; CDR3aa: CASTSGDRSYEQYF
abundance: .; j_gene: TRBJ2-7; d_gene: .; v_gene: TRBV27; CDR3nt: TGTGCCAGCAGTTTGAGGGGGACCTACGAGCAGTACTTC; CDR3aa: CASSLRGTYEQYF
abundance: .; j_gene: TRBJ1-5; d_gene: TRBD1; v_gene: TRBV6-5; CDR3nt: TGTGCCAGCAGCGGACAGGGATCGCGTCAGCCCCAGCATTTT; CDR3aa: CASSGQGSRQPQHF
abundance: once; j_gene: TRBJ1-2; d_gene: TRBD1; v_gene: TRBV6-5; CDR3nt: TGTGCCAGCACCCGACAGGGCGGGCACTATGGCTACACCTTC; CDR3aa: CASTRQGGHYGYTF
abundance: few; j_gene: TRBJ2-1; d_gene: .; v_gene: TRBV19; CDR3nt: TGTGCCAGTAGTCAATACTACGACCCTTACAATGAGCAGTTCTTC; CDR3aa: CASSQYYDPYNEQFF
abundance: .; j_gene: TRBJ1-6; d_gene: TRBD1; v_gene: TRBV4-1; CDR3nt: TGCGCCAGCAGACCAGTCGGGACAGCCAATTCACCCCTCCACTTT; CDR3aa: CASRPVGTANSPLHF
abundance: .; j_gene: TRBJ1-2; d_gene: TRBD1; v_gene: TRBV30; CDR3nt: TGTGCCGGGCTTACAGGGGAAGGTGGCTACACCTTC; CDR3aa: CAGLTGEGGYTF
abundance: .; j_gene: TRBJ1-5; d_gene: TRBD1; v_gene: TRBV27; CDR3nt: TGTGCCAGCAGTCAGGGACAGGGGGGCGATCAGCCCCAGCATTTT; CDR3aa: CASSQGQGGDQPQHF
abundance: .; j_gene: TRBJ2-1; d_gene: TRBD2; v_gene: TRBV3-1/TRBV3-2; CDR3nt: TGTGCCAGCAGCCTGAGACTAGCGGGGGGGTCCTACAATGAGCAGTTCTTC; CDR3aa: CASSLRLAGGSYNEQFF
abundance: .; j_gene: TRBJ1-1; d_gene: .; v_gene: TRBV27; CDR3nt: TGTGCCAGCAGAAGTCGGACTGAAGCTTTCTTT; CDR3aa: CASRSRTEAFF
abundance: .; j_gene: TRBJ2-1; d_gene: .; v_gene: TRBV15; CDR3nt: TGTGCCACCAGCAGAGTTTGGGAGGGGGGCTCCTACAATGAGCAGTTCTTC; CDR3aa: CATSRVWEGGSYNEQFF
abundance: .; j_gene: TRBJ1-2; d_gene: .; v_gene: TRBV4-2; CDR3nt: TGTGCCAGCAGCCAAGAACACAGATACTACACCTTC; CDR3aa: CASSQEHRYYTF
abundance: .; j_gene: TRBJ1-6; d_gene: .; v_gene: TRBV5-5; CDR3nt: TGTGCCAGCAGCCTGGGGGGGACATCCTATAATTCACCCCTCCACTTT; CDR3aa: CASSLGGTSYNSPLHF
abundance: .; j_gene: TRBJ2-3; d_gene: TRBD2; v_gene: TRBV7-3; CDR3nt: TGTGCCAGCAGCTTATTCCGGACTAGTGAGACAGATACGCAGTATTTT; CDR3aa: CASSLFRTSETDTQYF
abundance: .; j_gene: TRBJ1-2; d_gene: .; v_gene: TRBV11-1; CDR3nt: TGTGCCTCCTCTTCTCGGAACTATGGCTACACCTTC; CDR3aa: CASSSRNYGYTF
abundance: .; j_gene: TRBJ2-7; d_gene: .; v_gene: TRBV10-2; CDR3nt: TGCGCCAGCAGGGCGACAGTCTTGGAGCAGTACTTC; CDR3aa: CASRATVLEQYF
abundance: .; j_gene: TRBJ1-1; d_gene: .; v_gene: TRBV7-3; CDR3nt: TGTGCCAGCAGCTCCCAGGGTGGCACTGAAGCTTTCTTT; CDR3aa: CASSSQGGTEAFF